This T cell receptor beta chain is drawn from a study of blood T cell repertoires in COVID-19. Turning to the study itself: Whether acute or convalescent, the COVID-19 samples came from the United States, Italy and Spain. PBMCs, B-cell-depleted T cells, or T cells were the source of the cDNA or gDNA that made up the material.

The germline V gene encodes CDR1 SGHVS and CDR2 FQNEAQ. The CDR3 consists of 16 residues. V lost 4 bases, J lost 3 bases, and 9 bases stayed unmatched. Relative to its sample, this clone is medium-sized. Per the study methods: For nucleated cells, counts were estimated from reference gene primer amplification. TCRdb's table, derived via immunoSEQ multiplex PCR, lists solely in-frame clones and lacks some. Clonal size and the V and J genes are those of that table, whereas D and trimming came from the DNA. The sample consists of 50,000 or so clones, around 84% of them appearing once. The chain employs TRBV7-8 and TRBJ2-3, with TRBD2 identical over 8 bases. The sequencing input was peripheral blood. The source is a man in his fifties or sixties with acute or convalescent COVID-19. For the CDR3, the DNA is TGTGCCAGCAGCTCCCCCCCCGCGGGGGGTACAGATACGCAGTATTTT. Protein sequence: CASSSPPAGGTDTQYF.